These T cell receptor beta chains were read from a single sample in a study of T cells in narcolepsy. TCRdb's copy holds only in-frame clones and misses some; the assay was immunoSEQ multiplex PCR. There are tens of thousands of clones in the sample; 87% occur only once, and more than 0.65% lies in the top ten. The sequenced material came from CD45RA- memory CD4+ T cells from PBMCs. Receptors originate from a human donor with narcolepsy. The CDR3 runs from the conserved cysteine through the conserved F or W. D genes are given only for firm matches. Rows give clone size only sometimes, using once, few, many, or a class for an expanded clone.

d_gene	v_gene	j_gene	abundance	CDR3aa	CDR3nt
.	TRBV11-3	TRBJ1-4	.	CASTTSNEKLFF	TGTGCCAGTACCACCAGTAATGAAAAACTGTTTTTT
.	TRBV4-3	TRBJ2-2	.	CASSLLVPGELFF	TGCGCCAGCAGCTTACTGGTTCCCGGGGAGCTGTTTTTT
TRBD1	TRBV5-5	TRBJ1-4	.	CASSLGPQGGGEKLFF	TGTGCCAGCAGCTTGGGCCCACAGGGGGGCGGAGAAAAACTGTTTTTT
.	TRBV7-3	TRBJ1-2	.	CASSLNGLASYTF	TGTGCCAGCAGCTTAAATGGTTTGGCTAGCTACACCTTC
.	TRBV6-1	TRBJ1-1	.	CASSVRTLRRTEAFF	TGTGCCAGCAGTGTCCGGACTCTCAGGCGCACTGAAGCTTTCTTT
TRBD1	TRBV18	TRBJ2-4	.	CASSPGTVVIKNIQYF	TGTGCCAGCTCACCGGGGACAGTGGTGATAAAAAACATTCAGTACTTC
TRBD1	TRBV2	TRBJ2-7	.	CASSERQGFVSYEQYF	TGTGCCAGCAGTGAACGACAGGGGTTTGTCTCCTACGAGCAGTACTTC
TRBD2	TRBV7-8	TRBJ2-5	.	CASSFASGSVGETQYF	TGTGCCAGCAGCTTCGCTAGCGGGTCTGTGGGAGAGACCCAGTACTTC
.	TRBV5-1	TRBJ2-5	.	CASSSTRRGAETQYF	TGCGCCAGCAGCTCCACTAGACGGGGGGCTGAGACCCAGTACTTC
.	TRBV7-9	TRBJ2-5	.	CASSLVGKSGTQYF	TGTGCCAGCAGCTTAGTGGGGAAATCCGGGACCCAGTACTTC
.	TRBV5-1	TRBJ2-3	once	CASRTGGLRGTDTQYF	TGCGCCAGCAGGACGGGGGGCTTGAGGGGCACAGATACGCAGTATTTT
TRBD2	TRBV27	TRBJ2-5	.	CASSLTGGASETQYF	TGTGCCAGCAGTTTAACGGGGGGGGCATCAGAGACCCAGTACTTC
.	TRBV28	TRBJ1-2	.	CASSPSLVGGGYTF	TGTGCCAGCAGTCCGAGCCTCGTGGGAGGTGGCTACACCTTC
.	TRBV2	TRBJ2-7	once	CASSGQIRGPGEQYF	TGTGCCAGCAGTGGGCAGATACGGGGGCCCGGGGAGCAGTACTTC
.	TRBV7-2	TRBJ1-2	.	CASSLEGTANYGYTF	TGTGCCAGCAGCTTAGAGGGCACAGCTAACTATGGCTACACCTTC
.	TRBV9	TRBJ2-1	.	CASSVAGTNEQFF	TGTGCCAGCAGCGTAGCGGGGACTAATGAGCAGTTCTTC
TRBD2	TRBV7-2	TRBJ2-1	.	CASSFRGLAGVNEQFF	TGTGCCAGCAGCTTCCGGGGACTAGCGGGAGTTAATGAGCAGTTCTTC
.	TRBV7-3	TRBJ2-2	.	CASSRTPNTGELFF	TGTGCCAGCAGCCGGACCCCGAACACCGGGGAGCTGTTTTTT
.	TRBV18	TRBJ1-1	.	CASFSSLNTEAFF	TGTGCCAGCTTCTCGTCCCTTAACACTGAAGCTTTCTTT
.	TRBV5-4	TRBJ2-5	.	CASSFRRIGAETQYF	TGTGCCAGCAGCTTCCGGCGAATCGGGGCGGAGACCCAGTACTTC
TRBD2	TRBV29-1	TRBJ2-1	few	CSVESSGVLNEQFF	TGCAGCGTTGAGTCTAGCGGGGTTTTGAATGAGCAGTTCTTC
.	TRBV11-2	TRBJ2-1	.	CASSFLDLEQFF	TGTGCCAGCAGCTTTTTGGATCTTGAGCAGTTCTTC
.	TRBV14	TRBJ2-6	.	CASSQGGGANVLTF	TGTGCCAGCAGCCAGGGCGGTGGGGCCAACGTCCTGACTTTC
TRBD1	TRBV28	TRBJ1-1	.	CASSSLLGTGVGTEAFF	TGTGCCAGCAGTTCCCTGCTCGGGACAGGGGTGGGCACTGAAGCTTTCTTT
.	TRBV27	TRBJ1-1	.	CASSTGTTEAFF	TGTGCCAGCAGTACAGGTACCACTGAAGCTTTCTTT
TRBD1	TRBV4-3	TRBJ2-1	.	CASSQVDRAYNEQFF	TGCGCCAGCAGCCAAGTTGACAGGGCTTACAATGAGCAGTTCTTC
.	TRBV6-1	TRBJ1-5	few	CASRGQNAGPQHF	TGTGCCAGCAGAGGCCAGAACGCGGGGCCCCAGCATTTT
TRBD2	TRBV7-8	TRBJ2-5	.	CASSFRTSGETQYF	TGTGCCAGCAGCTTCAGGACTAGTGGGGAGACCCAGTACTTC
.	TRBV5-1	TRBJ2-5	.	CASSGSGTQGETQYF	TGCGCCAGCAGTGGGTCCGGGACACAGGGAGAGACCCAGTACTTC